This TCR beta chain came from a study of T cell responses to AZD1222 COVID-19 vaccine. The CDR3 is 13 amino acids. CDR1 SQVTM and CDR2 ANQGSEA come from the germline V gene. Unmatched junction bases numbered 4, after V lost 7 bases and J lost 0 bases. Method: immunoSEQ multiplex PCR; TCRdb's copy keeps in-frame clones and lacks some. There are around 77,000 clones in the sample; about nine tenths occur only once, and about 2.4% lies in the top ten. The source is an adult in good health. The sequenced sample was peripheral blood, obtained on day 0 of AZD1222 vaccination. The gene calls are TRBV29-1 and TRBJ1-1; 8 bases agree with TRBD1. CDR3 DNA sequence: TGCAGCGCCGGACAGGGAATGAACACTGAAGCTTTCTTT. Its protein is CSAGQGMNTEAFF.